This TCR beta chain originates from a study of CD8+ T cells in alopecia areata. Whole-study findings and limits: Across lesional scalp, and particularly alopecia totalis/universalis, clonality surpassed that of normal scalp.

RNA was isolated and reverse transcribed to cDNA, the sequencing template. The data were produced by immunoSEQ multiplex PCR, yet TCRdb's version contains in-frame clones alone and is incomplete. The sample includes about 200,000 clones, approximately 56% of them seen just once. The CDR3 totals 17 residues. The V end lost 5 bases, the J end lost 2 bases, and 19 bases lay between the germline ends. CDR1 and CDR2 from the germline V gene are SGHVS and FQNEAQ. In its sample, this clone was seen a few times. Its target is unknown. The sample's treatment: oral pan-JAK inhibitor, 5-10 mg twice daily. Lesional scalp tissue (obtained by punch biopsy) and peripheral blood were collected from alopecia areata patients.

The receptor was isolated from a human donor with alopecia areata. The sample consisted of CD4+ T cells sorted from blood, taken at week 4, from a patient treated with tofacitinib. The J gene is TRBJ1-3, the V gene TRBV7-8; possible D gene TRBD1, 6 bases. The CDR3 loop reads CASSPVTGSEAGNTIYF. CDR3 coding DNA: TGTGCCAGCAGCCCCGTAACAGGGTCTGAAGCTGGAAACACCATATATTTT.